This T cell receptor (beta chain) comes out of a study of T cell clusters in autoimmune cytopenias. This CDR3 has 13 amino acids. Germline V gene lookup returns CDR1 MNHEY and CDR2 SVGEGT. TRB amplification used around 0.25 ug of peripheral blood genomic DNA. Multiplex touch-down PCR amplified TRB using TRB-A and TRB-B pools in one tube. TCRdb reprocessed the multiplex PCR reads and keeps a single row for each CDR3 protein, giving no DNA. The sample's table shows some 7,200 distinct CDR3 sequences. The source material was peripheral blood. This sequence originates from a human donor with an autoimmune cytopenia or autoimmune hepatitis (not recorded which). The chain has TRBV6-2 or TRBV6-3 and TRBJ2-5; TCRdb lists TRBD1, though no DNA is available to test this call. CDR3 amino acids: CASIGQNQETQYF.